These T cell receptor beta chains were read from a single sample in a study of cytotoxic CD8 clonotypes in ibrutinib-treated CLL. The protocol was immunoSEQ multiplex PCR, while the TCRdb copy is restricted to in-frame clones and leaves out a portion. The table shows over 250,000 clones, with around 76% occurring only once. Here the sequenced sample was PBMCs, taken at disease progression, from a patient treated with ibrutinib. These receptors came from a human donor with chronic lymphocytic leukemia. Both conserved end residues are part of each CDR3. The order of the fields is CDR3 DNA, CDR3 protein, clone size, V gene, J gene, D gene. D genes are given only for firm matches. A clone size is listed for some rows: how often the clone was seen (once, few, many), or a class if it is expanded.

CDR3nt: TGCAGTGCTAGCACTAATGAAAAACTGTTTTTT
CDR3aa: CSASTNEKLFF
abundance: few
v_gene: TRBV20-1
j_gene: TRBJ1-4
d_gene: NA

CDR3nt: TGTGCCAGCAGTTTATCGGGAGCCCCCTTCTACGAGCAGTACTTC
CDR3aa: CASSLSGAPFYEQYF
abundance: NA
v_gene: TRBV27
j_gene: TRBJ2-7
d_gene: NA

CDR3nt: TGTGCCATCAGTGAGTTACCAGGGGATGGCTACACCTTC
CDR3aa: CAISELPGDGYTF
abundance: NA
v_gene: TRBV10-3
j_gene: TRBJ1-2
d_gene: NA

CDR3nt: TGTGCCACCAGCAAAGAGCAGGACAGGCCGGGTTTAGGCTACACCTTC
CDR3aa: CATSKEQDRPGLGYTF
abundance: NA
v_gene: TRBV15
j_gene: TRBJ1-2
d_gene: TRBD1

CDR3nt: TGTGCCAGCAGCCGAGCGGGACGTGACGAGCAGTACTTC
CDR3aa: CASSRAGRDEQYF
abundance: few
v_gene: TRBV5-6
j_gene: TRBJ2-7
d_gene: TRBD2

CDR3nt: TGTGCCAGCAGCGTACTCTGGAATGTTAATGAAAAACTGTTTTTT
CDR3aa: CASSVLWNVNEKLFF
abundance: NA
v_gene: TRBV7-6
j_gene: TRBJ1-4
d_gene: NA

CDR3nt: TGTGCCAGCAGCTTTAAGCGGGGACTAGCGGGAGTAGGGTCCGACAATGAGCAGTTCTTC
CDR3aa: CASSFKRGLAGVGSDNEQFF
abundance: NA
v_gene: TRBV7-6
j_gene: TRBJ2-1
d_gene: TRBD2

CDR3nt: TGTGCCAGCAGTATCCGGACTAGCGGGGACTACAATGAGCAGTTCTTC
CDR3aa: CASSIRTSGDYNEQFF
abundance: NA
v_gene: TRBV27
j_gene: TRBJ2-1
d_gene: TRBD2

CDR3nt: TGTGCCAGCGGCCGTGGCCCTGGACGGGATGAGCAGTTCTTC
CDR3aa: CASGRGPGRDEQFF
abundance: NA
v_gene: TRBV6-5
j_gene: TRBJ2-1
d_gene: NA

CDR3nt: TGTGCCAGCAGCTTAGGACAGGGGATTCGAGCTTTCTTT
CDR3aa: CASSLGQGIRAFF
abundance: NA
v_gene: TRBV11-2
j_gene: TRBJ1-1
d_gene: TRBD1

CDR3nt: TGCGCCAGCAGCCAAGAAGGATTGGGGACCCCCACCTACGAGCAGTACTTC
CDR3aa: CASSQEGLGTPTYEQYF
abundance: NA
v_gene: TRBV4-3
j_gene: TRBJ2-7
d_gene: NA

CDR3nt: TGCAGCGCTCGGAGGGGTCTCTATGGCTACACCTTC
CDR3aa: CSARRGLYGYTF
abundance: few
v_gene: TRBV29-1
j_gene: TRBJ1-2
d_gene: NA

CDR3nt: TGCAGCGTTGAGGGCAGGGAGGGGTACGAGCAGTACTTC
CDR3aa: CSVEGREGYEQYF
abundance: NA
v_gene: TRBV29-1
j_gene: TRBJ2-7
d_gene: TRBD2

CDR3nt: TGTGCCAGCAGGGACAGGGTCCACGAGCAGTACTTC
CDR3aa: CASRDRVHEQYF
abundance: NA
v_gene: TRBV2
j_gene: TRBJ2-7
d_gene: TRBD1

CDR3nt: TGTGCCAGCAGCCTCCAAGAGACCCAGTACTTC
CDR3aa: CASSLQETQYF
abundance: NA
v_gene: TRBV2
j_gene: TRBJ2-5
d_gene: NA

CDR3nt: TGTGCCAGCAGTGGTACAGGTTACCCCTACGAGCAGTACTTC
CDR3aa: CASSGTGYPYEQYF
abundance: NA
v_gene: TRBV6-5
j_gene: TRBJ2-7
d_gene: NA

CDR3nt: TGTGCCAGCAGTGAAGTCCAGCTAGCTTTCTTT
CDR3aa: CASSEVQLAFF
abundance: few
v_gene: TRBV2
j_gene: TRBJ1-1
d_gene: NA

CDR3nt: TGTGCCAGCAGCTCGAATAGAAACAATGAGCAGTTCTTC
CDR3aa: CASSSNRNNEQFF
abundance: NA
v_gene: TRBV5-4
j_gene: TRBJ2-1
d_gene: NA

CDR3nt: TGCGCCAGCAGCTTGTTCGGGACAGGGAACTATGGCTACACCTTC
CDR3aa: CASSLFGTGNYGYTF
abundance: NA
v_gene: TRBV5-1
j_gene: TRBJ1-2
d_gene: TRBD1

CDR3nt: TGTGCCAGCAGTTACTCGATGGGGACAGGCGAAGCTTTCTTT
CDR3aa: CASSYSMGTGEAFF
abundance: NA
v_gene: TRBV6-6
j_gene: TRBJ1-1
d_gene: TRBD1

CDR3nt: TGTGCCAGGTTGCGGGGCAGGGATGTCGGGGAGCTGTTTTTT
CDR3aa: CARLRGRDVGELFF
abundance: NA
v_gene: TRBV6-4
j_gene: TRBJ2-2
d_gene: NA

CDR3nt: TGCGCCAGCAGCTTGGTCCGTGACACCCCTTTTAACTACGAGCAGTACTTC
CDR3aa: CASSLVRDTPFNYEQYF
abundance: NA
v_gene: TRBV5-1
j_gene: TRBJ2-7
d_gene: NA

CDR3nt: TGTGCCAGCAGCCCGCGGGGGGCCGGGGAGCTGTTTTTT
CDR3aa: CASSPRGAGELFF
abundance: NA
v_gene: TRBV7-7
j_gene: TRBJ2-2
d_gene: TRBD2

CDR3nt: TGTGCCAGCAGCCCCGACAGCAATGAGCAGTTCTTC
CDR3aa: CASSPDSNEQFF
abundance: NA
v_gene: TRBV11-3
j_gene: TRBJ2-1
d_gene: NA

CDR3nt: TGTGCCAGCTCACCAACTAGCGGGGGGGCAGATACGCAGTATTTT
CDR3aa: CASSPTSGGADTQYF
abundance: NA
v_gene: TRBV18
j_gene: TRBJ2-3
d_gene: TRBD2

CDR3nt: TGCGCCAGCAGCTCCACCGCTCCGGGACACATCTCCTACGAGCAGTACTTC
CDR3aa: CASSSTAPGHISYEQYF
abundance: few
v_gene: TRBV5-1
j_gene: TRBJ2-7
d_gene: NA

CDR3nt: TGTGCCAGCAGATCCGGGACGAGGGAGACCCAGTACTTC
CDR3aa: CASRSGTRETQYF
abundance: NA
v_gene: TRBV5-4
j_gene: TRBJ2-5
d_gene: NA

CDR3nt: TGCGCCAGCAGCCAAGGGGCCGGCCTTGCAACTAATGAAAAACTGTTTTTT
CDR3aa: CASSQGAGLATNEKLFF
abundance: NA
v_gene: TRBV4-1
j_gene: TRBJ1-4
d_gene: NA

CDR3nt: TGTGCCAGCAGCTTAGTCCGACTAGCGGGACCCGGGGAGCTGTTTTTT
CDR3aa: CASSLVRLAGPGELFF
abundance: NA
v_gene: TRBV11-2
j_gene: TRBJ2-2
d_gene: TRBD2

CDR3nt: TGTGCCAGTAGTATAAAGGGGGGCGGCGAGCAGTTCTTC
CDR3aa: CASSIKGGGEQFF
abundance: NA
v_gene: TRBV19
j_gene: TRBJ2-1
d_gene: NA

CDR3nt: TGCGCCAGCAGCCAACTACAGGGAGGAGAGCCCCAGCATTTT
CDR3aa: CASSQLQGGEPQHF
abundance: NA
v_gene: TRBV4-1
j_gene: TRBJ1-5
d_gene: NA

CDR3nt: TGCGCCAGCAGCCCGAGAACCTCCCCCTACGAGCAGTACTTC
CDR3aa: CASSPRTSPYEQYF
abundance: NA
v_gene: TRBV4-3
j_gene: TRBJ2-7
d_gene: NA

CDR3nt: TGCAGCGTTGAGACAGTCCTATATGGCTACACCTTC
CDR3aa: CSVETVLYGYTF
abundance: once
v_gene: TRBV29-1
j_gene: TRBJ1-2
d_gene: NA

CDR3nt: TGTGCCAGCAGCCAAGACAGGGGTTGGGAGCAGTACTTC
CDR3aa: CASSQDRGWEQYF
abundance: NA
v_gene: TRBV7-6
j_gene: TRBJ2-7
d_gene: TRBD1

CDR3nt: TGTGCCAGCAGCAAACAGGGTACAGATACGCAGTATTTT
CDR3aa: CASSKQGTDTQYF
abundance: NA
v_gene: TRBV5-4
j_gene: TRBJ2-3
d_gene: NA

CDR3nt: TGTGCCAGCAGCGTAGGTGGGGGTCCAAGGAATGAGCAGTTCTTC
CDR3aa: CASSVGGGPRNEQFF
abundance: NA
v_gene: TRBV9
j_gene: TRBJ2-1
d_gene: NA

CDR3nt: TGTGCCAGCAGTCCACAGGGAGCCCGGGAGCAGTACTTC
CDR3aa: CASSPQGAREQYF
abundance: NA
v_gene: TRBV27
j_gene: TRBJ2-7
d_gene: NA

CDR3nt: TGTGCCAGCAGTTCTCGATATAATATCGAGCAGTACTTC
CDR3aa: CASSSRYNIEQYF
abundance: NA
v_gene: TRBV27
j_gene: TRBJ2-7
d_gene: NA

CDR3nt: TGCGCCAGCAGCCCGATAGGGGCGGGCGCCAAAAACATTCAGTACTTC
CDR3aa: CASSPIGAGAKNIQYF
abundance: NA
v_gene: TRBV4-1
j_gene: TRBJ2-4
d_gene: NA

CDR3nt: TGTGCCAGCAGCGTAGGAGGGGAAGGGGAGACCCAGTACTTC
CDR3aa: CASSVGGEGETQYF
abundance: NA
v_gene: TRBV9
j_gene: TRBJ2-5
d_gene: NA

CDR3nt: TGTGCCAGCAGTTTAGCAGCAGATACGCAGTATTTT
CDR3aa: CASSLAADTQYF
abundance: NA
v_gene: TRBV5-4
j_gene: TRBJ2-3
d_gene: NA

CDR3nt: TGTGCCAGCAGCTTAAGGTTCAGCTCCTACGAGCAGTACTTC
CDR3aa: CASSLRFSSYEQYF
abundance: once
v_gene: TRBV7-2
j_gene: TRBJ2-7
d_gene: NA

CDR3nt: TGTGCCAGCAGATTTAGCGGGGGCTCCTACAATGAGCAGTTCTTC
CDR3aa: CASRFSGGSYNEQFF
abundance: NA
v_gene: TRBV28
j_gene: TRBJ2-1
d_gene: TRBD2

CDR3nt: TGTGCCAGCAGCTTGCACTCAGGAGGTCAGCCCCAGCATTTT
CDR3aa: CASSLHSGGQPQHF
abundance: once
v_gene: TRBV5-5
j_gene: TRBJ1-5
d_gene: NA

CDR3nt: TGTGCCAGCAGCCAGACAGGGGCCTACGAGCAGTACTTC
CDR3aa: CASSQTGAYEQYF
abundance: NA
v_gene: TRBV7-9
j_gene: TRBJ2-7
d_gene: TRBD1